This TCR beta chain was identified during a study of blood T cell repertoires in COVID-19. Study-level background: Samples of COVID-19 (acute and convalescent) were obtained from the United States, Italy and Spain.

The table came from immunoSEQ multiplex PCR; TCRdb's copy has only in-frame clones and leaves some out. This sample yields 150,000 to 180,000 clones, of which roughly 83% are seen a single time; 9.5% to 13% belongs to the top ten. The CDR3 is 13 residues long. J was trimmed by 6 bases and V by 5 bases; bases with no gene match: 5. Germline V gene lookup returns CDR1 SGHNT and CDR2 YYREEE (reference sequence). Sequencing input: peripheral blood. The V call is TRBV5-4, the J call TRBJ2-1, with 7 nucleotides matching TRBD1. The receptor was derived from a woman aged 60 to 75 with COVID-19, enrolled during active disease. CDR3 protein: CASRRWTGNEQFF. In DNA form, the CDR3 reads TGTGCCAGCAGGAGATGGACAGGCAATGAGCAGTTCTTC.